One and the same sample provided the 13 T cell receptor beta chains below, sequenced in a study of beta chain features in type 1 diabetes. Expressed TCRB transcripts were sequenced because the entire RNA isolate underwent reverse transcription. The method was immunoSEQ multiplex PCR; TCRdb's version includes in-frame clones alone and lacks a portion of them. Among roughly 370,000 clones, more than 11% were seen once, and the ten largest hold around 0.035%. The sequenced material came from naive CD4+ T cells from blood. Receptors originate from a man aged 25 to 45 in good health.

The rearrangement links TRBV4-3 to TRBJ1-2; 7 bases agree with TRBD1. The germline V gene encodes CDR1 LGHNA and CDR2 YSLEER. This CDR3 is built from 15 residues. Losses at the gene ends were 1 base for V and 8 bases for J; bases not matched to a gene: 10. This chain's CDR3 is CASSQAGQALGGYTF. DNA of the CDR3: TGCGCCAGCAGCCAAGCTGGACAGGCCCTGGGCGGCTACACCTTC.

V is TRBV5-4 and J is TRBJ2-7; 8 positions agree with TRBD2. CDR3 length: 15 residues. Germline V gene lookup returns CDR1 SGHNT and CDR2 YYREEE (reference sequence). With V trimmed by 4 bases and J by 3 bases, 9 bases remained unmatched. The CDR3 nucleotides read TGTGCCAGCAGCGCGGGGGTAGCGGGACACTACGAGCAGTACGTC. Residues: CASSAGVAGHYEQYV.

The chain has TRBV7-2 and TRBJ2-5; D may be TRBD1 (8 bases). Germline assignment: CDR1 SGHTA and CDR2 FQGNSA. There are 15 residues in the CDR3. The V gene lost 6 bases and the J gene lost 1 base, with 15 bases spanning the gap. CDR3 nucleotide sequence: TGTGCCAGCAGTCCCAGCGGGACAGGCCAAGAGACCCAGTACTTC. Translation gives CASSPSGTGQETQYF.

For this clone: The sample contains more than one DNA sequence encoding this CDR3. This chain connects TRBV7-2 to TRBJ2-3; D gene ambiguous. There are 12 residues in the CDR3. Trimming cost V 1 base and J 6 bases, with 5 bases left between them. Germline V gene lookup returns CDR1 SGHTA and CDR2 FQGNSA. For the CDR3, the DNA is TGTGCCAGCAGCTTAGGCAGGGATACGCAGTATTTT. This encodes CASSLGRDTQYF.

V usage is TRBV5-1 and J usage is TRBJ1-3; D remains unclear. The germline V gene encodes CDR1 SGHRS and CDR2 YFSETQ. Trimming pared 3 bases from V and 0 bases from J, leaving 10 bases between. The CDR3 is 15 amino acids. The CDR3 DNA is TGCGCCAGCAGCTCCGGGCCGAACTCTGGAAACACCATATATTTT. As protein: CASSSGPNSGNTIYF.

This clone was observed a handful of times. The CDR3 protein is CASSEGSHYGYTF. The CDR3 DNA sequence: TGTGCCAGCAGTGAAGGCAGCCACTATGGCTACACCTTC. The rearrangement uses TRBV2 and TRBJ1-2, with D uncertain. Trimming removed 1 base at V and 3 bases at J, with 6 bases between. The CDR3 covers 13 residues. Germline V gene data show CDR1 as SNHLY and CDR2 as FYNNEI. The full variable domain, rest sourced from reference TRBV2 and TRBJ1-2, is EPEVTQTPSHQVTQMGQEVILRCVPISNHLYFYWYRQILGQKVEFLVSFYNNEISEKSEIFDDQFSVERPDGSNFTLKIRSTKLEDSAMYFCASSEGSHYGYTFGSGTRLTVV.

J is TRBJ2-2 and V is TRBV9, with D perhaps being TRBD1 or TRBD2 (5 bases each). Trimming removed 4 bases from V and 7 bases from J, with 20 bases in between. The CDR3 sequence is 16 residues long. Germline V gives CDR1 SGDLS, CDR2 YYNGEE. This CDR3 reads CASSPAPHGAGGELFF. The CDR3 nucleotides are TGTGCCAGCAGCCCTGCCCCACACGGGGCGGGCGGGGAGCTGTTTTTT.

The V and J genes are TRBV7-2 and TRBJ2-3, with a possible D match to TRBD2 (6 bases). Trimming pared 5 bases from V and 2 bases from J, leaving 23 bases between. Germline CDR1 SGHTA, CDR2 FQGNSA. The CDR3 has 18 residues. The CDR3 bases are TGTGCCAGCAGCCCTTATGCCCGGGACTTTCGATTCACAGATACGCAGTATTTT. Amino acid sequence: CASSPYARDFRFTDTQYF.

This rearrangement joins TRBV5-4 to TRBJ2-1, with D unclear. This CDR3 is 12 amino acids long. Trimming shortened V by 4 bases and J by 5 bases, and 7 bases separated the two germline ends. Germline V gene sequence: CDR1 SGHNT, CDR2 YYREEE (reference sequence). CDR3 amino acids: CASSVDNNEQFF. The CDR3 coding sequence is TGTGCCAGCAGCGTAGATAACAATGAGCAGTTCTTC.

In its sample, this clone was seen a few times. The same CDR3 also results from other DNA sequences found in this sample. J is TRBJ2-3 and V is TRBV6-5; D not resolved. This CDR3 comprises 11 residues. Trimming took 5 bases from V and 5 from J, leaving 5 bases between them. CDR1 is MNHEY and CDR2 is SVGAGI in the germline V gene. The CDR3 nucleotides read TGTGCCAGCAGTCGACTAGATACGCAGTATTTT. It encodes CASSRLDTQYF.

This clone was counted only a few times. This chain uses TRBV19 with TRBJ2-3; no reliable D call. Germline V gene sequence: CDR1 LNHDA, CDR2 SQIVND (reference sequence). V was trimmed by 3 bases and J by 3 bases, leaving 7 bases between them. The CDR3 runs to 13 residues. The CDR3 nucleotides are TGTGCCAGTAGTATCTATGGAACAGATACGCAGTATTTT. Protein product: CASSIYGTDTQYF.

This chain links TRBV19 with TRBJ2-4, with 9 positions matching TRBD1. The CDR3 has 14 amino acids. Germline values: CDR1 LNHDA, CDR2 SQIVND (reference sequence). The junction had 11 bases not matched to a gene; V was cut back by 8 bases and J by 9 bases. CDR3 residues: CASGMTGGLGIQYF. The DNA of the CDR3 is TGTGCCAGTGGCATGACAGGGGGTCTGGGCATTCAGTACTTC.

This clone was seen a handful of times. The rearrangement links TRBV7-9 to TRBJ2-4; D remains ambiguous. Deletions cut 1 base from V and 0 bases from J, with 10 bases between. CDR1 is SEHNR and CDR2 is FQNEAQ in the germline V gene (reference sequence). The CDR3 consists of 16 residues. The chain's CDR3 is CASSLVLRRAKNIQYF. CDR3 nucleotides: TGTGCCAGCAGCTTAGTATTACGGAGAGCCAAAAACATTCAGTACTTC.